Below, one T cell receptor beta chain is given with its context. This receptor's antigen is unknown. No base qualities exist here, and no much larger clone lies one base off it. The data originate from a study of regulatory dendritic cells for organ transplantation (dated by TCRdb to 2015 to 2018). Describing the broader study: To make regulatory dendritic cells, monocytes were cultured with vitamin D3 on days 0 and 4 and with IL-10 on day 4. To evaluate the response of the DCs to a potent maturation-inducing agent, LPS was added to DC cultures on day 6. TCRbeta repertoires were sequenced from sorted naive and memory CD4+ and CD8+ T cells before and after allostimulation with regulatory or mature dendritic cells.

Results the study describes overall, beyond this receptor: Allostimulation expanded memory CD8+ clones in both subjects, but regulatory dendritic cells appeared to induce more limited expansion than mature dendritic cells. Highly diverse repertoires were observed in naive CD4+ and CD8+ T cells, whereas lower diversity was observed in memory cells, and the most oligoclonal repertoires were found in memory CD8+ cells. Among the resting subsets, memory CD8+ T cells contained the most alloreactive TCR clonotypes. Sequencing was done in only two subjects, and the authors reported considerable heterogeneity between individuals in the alloreactive memory CD8+ T cell pool.

A multiplexed two-step PCR with Vbeta-specific forward primers and Jbeta-specific reverse primers was used to amplify the TCRbeta CDR3 regions. The TCRbeta libraries were sequenced on an Illumina instrument via the immunoSEQ service. The study's own analysis went as follows. V, D and J genes were assigned using IMGT annotation, and counts were corrected for multiplex PCR bias using synthetic CDR3 analogues. In the immunoSEQ Analyzer, repertoire clonality was calculated as one minus the normalized Shannon entropy. Fisher's exact test with Benjamini-Hochberg false discovery rate control was used to define clonal expansion, with two-tailed P<0.01. Entries here come from immuneACCESS through TCRdb and include only in-frame sequences with V and J called. Some clones fail to appear in such tables; in the studies checked, an unresolved V gene covers under half of the shortfall, and the cause of the remainder is unknown. The V and J calls and clone size are taken from that table; D and trimming were inferred from the DNA. Across this sample there are some 12,000 clones, with 79% seen only once. The ten largest clonotypes hold around 0.98% of the sample.

Sorted T cell subsets were CFSE-labeled and co-cultured for around 5 days with allogeneic regulatory or mature dendritic cells at a 1:10 DC:T ratio. FACS was used to sort naive T cells as CD45RA+ cells and memory T cells as CD45RO+ CD4+ or CD8+ cells. The T cells used for TCR sequencing were obtained from two healthy control subjects. The Qiagen DNeasy Blood & Tissue Kit was used to extract genomic DNA. Sequencing was carried out using naive CD8+ T cells from blood cultured with regulatory dendritic cells. According to the study, the label for this sample's cell subset or site signals: CD45RA+ naive T cells. This clonotype was obtained from a human donor in good health.

The CDR3 corresponds to CASSLPTSGGASNSYNEQFF. The DNA reads TGCGCCAGCAGCCTGCCGACTAGCGGGGGGGCTAGTAACTCCTACAATGAGCAGTTCTTC. The chain uses TRBV4-1 and TRBJ2-1; TRBD2 matches 14 bases in the middle. V trim: 4 bases; J trim: 0 bases; unmatched bases: 11. The CDR3, cysteine through phenylalanine, is 20 amino acids long. The kept DNA is CDR3 alone, 60 bases in frame from the first base. Via the germline V gene, CDR1 is MGHRA and CDR2 YSYEKL.